These 24 T cell receptor beta chains came from one sample sequenced in a study of shared clonotypes between healthy human individuals. The protocol was immunoSEQ multiplex PCR, while the TCRdb copy is restricted to in-frame clones and leaves out a portion. The table records approximately 640,000 clones, roughly 87% of them present only once. Sequenced input: memory CD8+ T cells from PBMCs. Documented subset: CD45RO+ cells pooled with CCR7-negative TemRA cells. The receptors here all came from a man in his late teens or twenties in good health. Some clones in this sample may be carry-over from other donors' samples.

The J gene is TRBJ1-2, the V gene TRBV7-3; tentatively, D is TRBD1 (6 bases). The CDR3 sequence is 17 residues long. With 0 bases removed from V and 4 bases from J, the gap between germline ends came to 18 bases. Germline V lookup: CDR1 SGHTA, CDR2 FQGTGA. CDR3 sequence (DNA): TGTGCCAGCAGCTTAACTGCGGGTGGGGGCGGCGGCTATGGCTACACCTTC. Translated: CASSLTAGGGGGYGYTF. The full variable domain, completed using reference TRBV7-3 and TRBJ1-2, is GAGVSQTPSNKVTEKGKYVELRCDPISGHTALYWYRQSLGQGPEFLIYFQGTGAADDSGLPNDRFFAVRPEGSVSTLKIQRTERGDSAVYLCASSLTAGGGGGYGYTFGSGTRLTVV.

This clone showed up many times. Other DNA sequences in the sample encode the same CDR3. The chain links TRBV5-4 to TRBJ2-1, with a possible D match to TRBD2 (6 bases). Germline CDR1 SGHNT, CDR2 YYREEE (reference sequence). CDR3 length: 13 amino acids. The ends were cut back, 4 bases at V and 4 bases at J, with 9 bases in the middle. DNA for the CDR3: TGTGCCAGCAGCCAGCGGGCTTACAATGAGCAGTTCTTC. Residues: CASSQRAYNEQFF.

The CDR3 region is CASSEFLGNQPQHF. The CDR3 DNA is TGTGCCAGCAGTGAATTCTTGGGGAATCAGCCCCAGCATTTT. The V and J genes are TRBV6-1 and TRBJ1-5; D gene uncertain. Trimming cost V 2 bases and J 4 bases, with 9 bases left between them. The CDR3 sequence is 14 residues long. Germline assignment: CDR1 MNHNS and CDR2 SASEGT.

The gene calls are TRBV5-1 and TRBJ2-7; unclear D gene. V was pared by 0 bases and J by 6 bases, with 4 bases between. Per germline, CDR1 SGHRS and CDR2 YFSETQ. The CDR3 extends over 11 amino acids. CDR3 protein: CASSLVGEQYF. Here the CDR3 DNA reads TGCGCCAGCAGCTTGGTGGGCGAGCAGTACTTC.

V gene TRBV28 combines with J gene TRBJ1-3, with unresolved D. The germline CDR1 and CDR2 sequences are MDHEN and SYDVKM. This CDR3 comprises 14 residues. V gave up 4 bases and J gave up 2 bases, with 9 bases separating them. CDR3 residues: CASSSMVAGNTIYF. The DNA of the CDR3 is TGTGCCAGCAGTTCCATGGTAGCTGGAAACACCATATATTTT.

The sample holds one count of this clone. The gene calls are TRBV2 and TRBJ1-1; D remains unclear. This CDR3 has 17 amino acids. Germline-derived CDR1 and CDR2 are SNHLY and FYNNEI. Trimming pared 0 bases from V and 0 bases from J, leaving 14 bases between. The CDR3 DNA reads TGTGCCAGCAGTGAAGCCCCGCTACATAAAATGAACACTGAAGCTTTCTTT. The encoded protein is CASSEAPLHKMNTEAFF.

This chain connects TRBV7-8 to TRBJ2-1; D gene uncertain. The CDR3 totals 18 residues. V gave up 4 bases and J gave up 5 bases, with 24 bases separating them. Per the germline V gene, CDR1 is SGHVS and CDR2 is FQNEAQ. The CDR3 region has the DNA TGTGCCAGCAGCTACGACCCCTCCTATCCTCCTGGCAACAATGAGCAGTTCTTC. It encodes CASSYDPSYPPGNNEQFF.

This sequence joins TRBV7-9 and TRBJ2-7; 10 bases line up with TRBD1. The CDR3 extends over 18 amino acids. Germline CDR1 reads SEHNR; CDR2 reads FQNEAQ (reference sequence). Trimming cost V 1 base and J 1 base; bases outside gene matches: 10. This CDR3 is CASSLGTQTGGASYEQYF. The CDR3 DNA is TGTGCCAGCAGCTTAGGGACCCAGACAGGGGGCGCATCCTACGAGCAGTACTTC.

The CDR3 region has the DNA TGTGTCAGAAGCTTAGAGATGAGGACTGTCCGGTTCTTC. It codes for CVRSLEMRTVRFF. The rearrangement joins TRBV7-5 to TRBJ2-1; the table's D call, TRBD2, has no DNA check behind it. TRBV7-5 is a pseudogene locus. This CDR3 spans 13 amino acids.

The chain carries TRBV7-8 and TRBJ1-2, with D maybe TRBD1 (5 bases). This CDR3 region has 13 residues. Germline CDR1 SGHVS, CDR2 FQNEAQ. With 1 base removed from V and 5 bases from J, the gap between germline ends came to 8 bases. The CDR3 DNA reads TGTGCCAGCAGCTTAGTTTCAGGGTATGGCTACACCTTC. Its protein is CASSLVSGYGYTF.

As regards this clone: Compared with germline, one end of the junction differs, possibly owing to a read error. The J gene is TRBJ1-3, the V gene TRBV2; D call uncertain. This CDR3 spans 11 amino acids. The germline gives CDR1 SNHLY, CDR2 FYNNEI. The CDR3 sequence is CASSEDRPSNF. The CDR3 DNA follows: TGTGCCAGCAGTGAAGACAGACCAAGCAATTTT.

This chain connects TRBV28 to TRBJ2-7; D remains ambiguous. Germline lookup yields CDR1 MDHEN and CDR2 SYDVKM. Trimming pared 5 bases from V and 0 bases from J, leaving 14 bases between. The CDR3 contains 15 residues. The CDR3 sequence: CASSDGPQLSYEQYF. CDR3 bases: TGTGCCAGCAGTGACGGCCCTCAACTCTCCTACGAGCAGTACTTC.

In the case of this clone: One junction end does not reproduce the germline sequence, and a read error may be involved. The sample contains more than one DNA sequence encoding this CDR3. The chain has TRBV4-1 and TRBJ2-4; D is undetermined. CDR3 size: 19 residues. Per germline, CDR1 MGHRA and CDR2 YSYEKL. For the CDR3, the DNA is TGCGCTAGCAGCCACGTTGGAGCCCCACCACCCGTAGCCAAAAACATTCAGTACTTC. As protein: CASSHVGAPPPVAKNIQYF.

The V and J genes are TRBV27 and TRBJ1-2; D remains ambiguous. Trimming stripped 6 bases from V and 8 bases from J, with 16 bases between. CDR3 size: 13 residues. Germline V lookup: CDR1 MNHEY, CDR2 SMNVEV (reference sequence). CDR3 amino acids: CASSPNEAGGYTF. As DNA, the CDR3 is TGTGCCAGCAGCCCCAACGAGGCGGGGGGCTACACCTTC.

This clone was found once. The chain recombines TRBV5-1 with TRBJ2-1; D unresolved. Germline-derived CDR1 and CDR2 are SGHRS and YFSETQ. V lost 0 bases to trimming and J lost 9 bases, with 10 bases between them. The CDR3 length is 13 residues. The CDR3 sequence: CASSLAEVSEQFF. The CDR3 bases are TGCGCCAGCAGCTTGGCCGAAGTGTCTGAGCAGTTCTTC. The whole variable domain, filled in from reference TRBV5-1 and TRBJ2-1, reads KAGVTQTPRYLIKTRGQQVTLSCSPISGHRSVSWYQQTPGQGLQFLFEYFSETQRNKGNFPGRFSGRQFSNSRSEMNVSTLELGDSALYLCASSLAEVSEQFFGPGTRLTVL.

This chain's CDR3 is CASTPTGVLAKNIQYF. In DNA, the CDR3 is TGTGCCAGCACCCCCACGGGGGTATTAGCCAAAAACATTCAGTACTTC. V gene TRBV7-7 combines with J gene TRBJ2-4; D is possibly TRBD2 (6 bases). The V and J ends lost 7 bases and 0 bases respectively, with 16 bases between them. The CDR3 spans 16 residues. Germline-derived CDR1 and CDR2 are SSHAT and FNYEAQ (reference sequence). The full variable domain, its missing parts supplied by reference TRBV7-7 and TRBJ2-4, is GAGVSQSPRYKVTKRGQDVTLRCDPISSHATLYWYQQALGQGPEFLTYFNYEAQPDKSGLPSDRFSAERPEGSISTLTIQRTEQRDSAMYRCASTPTGVLAKNIQYFGAGTRLSVL.

The chain carries TRBV11-2 and TRBJ1-1; TRBD1 matches 8 bases. CDR3 length equals 19 residues. Germline V CDR1 and CDR2: SGHAT, FQNNGV. The V gene end was trimmed by 6 bases and the J gene end by 0 bases; junction bases not matched to a gene: 18. CDR3 DNA sequence: TGTGCCAGCAGTTTATACGCCCGCAGCGGGGGACAGGTGAACACTGAAGCTTTCTTT. Translating gives CASSLYARSGGQVNTEAFF.

The chain combines TRBV6-6 with TRBJ2-7, with 8 bases fitting TRBD2. The germline gives CDR1 MNHNY, CDR2 SVGAGI (reference sequence). Unmatched junction bases numbered 13, after V lost 8 bases and J lost 1 base. This CDR3 is built from 16 residues. For the CDR3, the DNA is TGTGCCAGCCGCACTTCGCGGGAGGATCGTTCCTACGAGCAGTACTTC. This codes for CASRTSREDRSYEQYF.

V is TRBV28 and J is TRBJ2-7; D call uncertain. V shed 2 bases and J shed 5 bases, with 13 bases lying between them. The CDR3 spans 14 residues. Germline V gene sequence: CDR1 MDHEN, CDR2 SYDVKM. The CDR3 sequence: CASSLNLLHNEQYF. CDR3 in DNA: TGTGCCAGCAGTTTAAATTTATTACATAACGAGCAGTACTTC.

The chain uses TRBV7-9 and TRBJ2-5; TRBD2 aligns across 15 bases. The V gene's germline CDR1 is SEHNR and CDR2 FQNEAQ (reference sequence). The ends lost 5 bases at V and 4 bases at J; junction bases unmatched: 8. The CDR3 has 17 amino acids. CDR3 sequence: CASSPRTSGRAGETQYF. For the CDR3, the DNA is TGTGCCAGCAGCCCGAGGACTAGCGGGAGGGCCGGAGAGACCCAGTACTTC.

The chain joins TRBV6-5 to TRBJ2-3, with a tentative D call TRBD1 (5 bases). This CDR3 spans 11 amino acids. Germline V gives CDR1 MNHEY, CDR2 SVGAGI. Between the trimmed V and J ends, which lost 7 bases and 8 bases, there was a span of 10 bases. CDR3 amino acids: CASTTDTTQYF. In DNA form, the CDR3 reads TGTGCCAGCACGACGGACACTACGCAGTATTTT.

This chain uses TRBV11-2 with TRBJ2-1, with D unresolved. This CDR3 contains 14 residues. Trimming shortened V by 1 base and J by 6 bases, and 10 bases separated the two germline ends. CDR1 and CDR2 from the germline V gene are SGHAT and FQNNGV. Here the CDR3 DNA reads TGTGCCAGCAGCTTAGTTCCCTGGCTCAATGAGCAGTTCTTC. Its protein is CASSLVPWLNEQFF.

This chain connects TRBV28 to TRBJ2-7; 9 nucleotides line up with TRBD1. CDR3 length: 15 residues. The germline CDR1 and CDR2 sequences are MDHEN and SYDVKM. V lost 1 base, J lost 4 bases, and 5 bases stayed unmatched. The CDR3, as DNA: TGTGCCAGCAGTTTATTGGGGGACAGGGTTTACGAGCAGTACTTC. As protein: CASSLLGDRVYEQYF.

The gene calls are TRBV2 and TRBJ2-3; 8 positions agree with TRBD2. J lost 4 bases, V lost 2 bases, and 8 bases had no gene match. The CDR3 is 16 residues long. CDR1 and CDR2 from the germline V gene are SNHLY and FYNNEI. The CDR3 loop reads CASSELPAGVSDTQYF. For the CDR3, the DNA is TGTGCCAGCAGTGAACTTCCAGCGGGAGTGTCAGATACGCAGTATTTT. Looking up the rest from reference TRBV2 and TRBJ2-3 gives the full variable domain: EPEVTQTPSHQVTQMGQEVILRCVPISNHLYFYWYRQILGQKVEFLVSFYNNEISEKSEIFDDQFSVERPDGSNFTLKIRSTKLEDSAMYFCASSELPAGVSDTQYFGPGTRLTVL.